Each of the 29 T cell receptor beta chains below was sequenced from the same sample in a study of blood T cell repertoires in COVID-19. Sequenced by immunoSEQ multiplex PCR; TCRdb stores in-frame clones only, minus some. The sample holds about 170,000 clones, 70% to 90% seen once. The material sequenced was peripheral blood. These receptors were taken from a man aged 40-49 years who had recovered from COVID-19.

V gene TRBV6-2 or TRBV6-3 combines with J gene TRBJ1-5; TRBD1 aligns across 7 bases. Germline loops: CDR1 MNHEY, CDR2 SVGEGT. V was pared by 6 bases and J by 6 bases, with 11 bases of the junction left unmatched. The CDR3 is 15 amino acids. The CDR3 DNA reads as TGTGCCAGCAGCATTACAGGGGCGCTATTTCAGCCCCAGCATTTT. This codes for CASSITGALFQPQHF.

The chain is built from TRBV19 and TRBJ1-2; TRBD1 aligns across 7 bases. Germline V gene lookup returns CDR1 LNHDA and CDR2 SQIVND (reference sequence). The CDR3 consists of 14 residues. V shed 5 bases and J 4 bases; nucleotides not matched to a gene: 7. CDR3: CASSYRGGFYGYTF. CDR3 bases: TGTGCCAGTAGTTACAGGGGTGGCTTCTATGGCTACACCTTC.

Comment on this clone: This specimen includes other DNA sequences encoding the same CDR3. The chain links TRBV9 to TRBJ2-7, with D possibly being TRBD2 (5 bases). V lost 2 bases and J lost 2, with 11 bases in between. Germline CDR1 is SGDLS and CDR2 is YYNGEE. The CDR3 totals 14 residues. CDR3 sequence reads: CASSVGSGTYEQYF. In DNA form, the CDR3 reads TGTGCCAGCAGCGTCGGAAGCGGAACCTACGAGCAGTACTTC.

The chain carries TRBV6-4 and TRBJ2-1; 11 nucleotides align to TRBD2. The CDR3 is made up of 15 amino acids. The germline V gene has CDR1 MRHNA and CDR2 SNTAGT. With V trimmed by 3 bases and J by 5 bases, 3 bases remained unmatched. DNA of the CDR3: TGTGCCAGCAGTGAAACTAGCGGGAGCCACAATGAGCAGTTCTTC. It translates to CASSETSGSHNEQFF.

Only a few counts were recorded for this clone. The chain combines TRBV2 with TRBJ2-1, with a tentative D call TRBD2 (5 bases). Per the germline V gene, CDR1 is SNHLY and CDR2 is FYNNEI. The CDR3 loop spans 14 amino acids. Trimming removed 4 bases from V and 9 bases from J, with 16 bases in between. CDR3 sequence: CASSVLAEGGEQFF. CDR3 coding DNA: TGTGCCAGCAGTGTCCTAGCCGAGGGTGGTGAGCAGTTCTTC.

The chain carries TRBV7-3 and TRBJ1-1; 7 bases map to TRBD1. This CDR3 spans 14 amino acids. V trimming: 5 bases; J trimming: 0 bases; junction bases outside the gene matches: 3. Looked up from germline, CDR1 is SGHTA and CDR2 is FQGTGA. The CDR3 nucleotides read TGTGCCAGCAGCCTGACAGGGATGAACACTGAAGCTTTCTTT. It encodes CASSLTGMNTEAFF. The whole variable domain, remainder taken from reference TRBV7-3 and TRBJ1-1, is GAGVSQTPSNKVTEKGKYVELRCDPISGHTALYWYRQSLGQGPEFLIYFQGTGAADDSGLPNDRFFAVRPEGSVSTLKIQRTERGDSAVYLCASSLTGMNTEAFFGQGTRLTVV.

The gene calls are TRBV5-6 and TRBJ2-1; 7 positions match TRBD2. In germline, CDR1 is SGHDT, CDR2 YYEEEE. This CDR3 comprises 14 residues. J was trimmed by 7 bases and V by 4 bases; bases with no gene match: 8. CDR3 protein: CASSDRRGKNEQFF. The CDR3 DNA sequence: TGTGCCAGCAGCGATAGGCGGGGGAAGAATGAGCAGTTCTTC.

The chain has TRBV7-2 and TRBJ2-1; D gene unclear. Per germline, CDR1 SGHTA and CDR2 FQGNSA. The length of the CDR3 is 13 residues. Trimming took 1 base from V and 9 from J, leaving 10 bases between them. CDR3 sequence reads: CASSLDLAGEQFF. CDR3 DNA sequence: TGTGCCAGCAGCTTAGATTTAGCTGGTGAGCAGTTCTTC.

This clone is a singleton in its sample. J is TRBJ1-2 and V is TRBV6-2 or TRBV6-3; D perhaps matches TRBD1 (6 bases). Germline CDR1 MNHEY, CDR2 SVGEGT. There are 15 residues in the CDR3. V was cut by 2 bases and J by 2 bases, with 12 bases left in between. Here the CDR3 DNA reads TGTGCCAGCAGTTACCCCGGACAGATAAACTATGGCTACACCTTC. It yields the protein CASSYPGQINYGYTF.

This clone was seen a single time. CDR3 in amino acids: CASSWGGQGTDTQYF. The CDR3 region has the DNA TGTGCCAGCAGTTGGGGGGGACAGGGCACAGATACGCAGTATTTT. V gene TRBV9 combines with J gene TRBJ2-3; a possible D gene is TRBD1 (8 bases). This CDR3 has 15 amino acids. The germline gives CDR1 SGDLS, CDR2 YYNGEE. Trimming removed 5 bases from V and 1 base from J, with 14 bases in between.

The chain recombines TRBV25-1 with TRBJ2-7, with D possibly matching TRBD1 (5 bases). Germline CDR1 MGHDK, CDR2 SYGVNS. CDR3 length: 14 residues. The V end was cut by 4 bases, the J end by 2 bases, with 12 bases between. CDR3 residues: CASSAPTVTYEQYF. CDR3 nucleotide sequence: TGTGCCAGCAGTGCCCCGACAGTTACCTACGAGCAGTACTTC.

V is TRBV3-1 (or the pseudogene TRBV3-2) and J is TRBJ1-1; TRBD1 aligns across 7 bases. V shed 3 bases, J shed 4 bases, and the junction held 8 bases outside the gene matches. This CDR3 region has 15 residues. In germline, CDR1 is LGHDT, CDR2 YNNKEL (reference sequence). CDR3 in amino acids: CASSHPTGLSTEAFF. The CDR3 bases are TGTGCCAGCAGCCACCCGACAGGGTTGAGCACTGAAGCTTTCTTT.

The chain links TRBV11-3 to TRBJ1-2, with D maybe TRBD1 (5 bases). The V end was cut by 1 base, the J end by 6 bases, with 9 bases between. Germline V lookup: CDR1 SGHNT, CDR2 YENEEA. This CDR3 region has 13 residues. In DNA form, the CDR3 reads TGTGCCAGCAGCTTAGGAGACAGTGATGGCTACACCTTC. This translates into CASSLGDSDGYTF.

Turning to this clone: This same CDR3 is encoded by further DNA sequences in the sample. The gene calls are TRBV12-3 or TRBV12-4 and TRBJ2-1, with 9 nucleotides matching TRBD1. The CDR3 contains 13 residues. Trimming took 4 bases from V and 8 from J; bases not matched to a gene: 3. CDR3 in amino acids: CASSSGQGHEQFF. The CDR3 DNA reads as TGTGCCAGCAGTTCGGGACAGGGACATGAGCAGTTCTTC.

This clone was seen once. The gene calls are TRBV30 and TRBJ1-2; TRBD1 matches 7 bases. With 4 bases clipped from V and 4 bases from J, the junction kept 9 bases outside the gene matches. Per germline, CDR1 GTSNPN and CDR2 SVGIG (reference sequence). CDR3 length equals 14 residues. The CDR3 is CAWTMIGGGYGYTF. CDR3 in DNA: TGTGCCTGGACCATGATAGGGGGCGGCTATGGCTACACCTTC.

This clone turned up a few times. The chain couples TRBV28 to TRBJ1-1; 8 bases line up with TRBD1. The germline V gene encodes CDR1 MDHEN and CDR2 SYDVKM. V lost 8 bases, J lost 11 bases, and 22 bases stayed unmatched. This CDR3 has 16 amino acids. In DNA, the CDR3 is TGTGCCAGCGCCATTTCCTCCGGGACAGGAGGGGGGTCCGCTTTCTTT. Its translation: CASAISSGTGGGSAFF.

Regarding this clone: At one boundary the junction diverges from the germline segment, which might be a read error. The chain joins TRBV15 to TRBJ1-2; possible D gene TRBD1, 6 bases. The germline CDR1 and CDR2 sequences are LNHNV and YYDKDF (reference sequence). The CDR3 covers 12 residues. CDR3 protein: CATSSGGAPILF. The CDR3 region has the DNA TGTGCCACCAGCAGTGGGGGCGCTCCTATACTCTTC. Full variable domain (rest looked up from reference TRBV15 and TRBJ1-2): DAMVIQNPRYQVTQFGKPVTLSCSQTLNHNVMYWYQQKSSQAPKLLFHYYDKDFNNEADTPDNFQSRRPNTSFCFLDIRSPGLGDTAMYLCATSSGGAPILFGSGTRLTVV.

This chain uses TRBV6-5 with TRBJ1-1; D unclear. The CDR3 consists of 11 residues. Trimming took off 6 bases at V and 6 bases at J, with 8 bases between the two ends. The germline gives CDR1 MNHEY, CDR2 SVGAGI. In DNA form, the CDR3 reads TGTGCCAGCAGGTCCCTCGCTGAAGCTTTCTTT. Its protein is CASRSLAEAFF.

J is TRBJ2-7 and V is TRBV24-1; TRBD1 is a possible D gene (6 bases). The V end lost 2 bases, the J end lost 3 bases, and 7 bases lay between the germline ends. Germline lookup yields CDR1 KGHDR and CDR2 SFDVKD. This CDR3 region has 13 residues. The CDR3 DNA reads as TGTGCCACCAGTGATTCAGGGGACTACGAGCAGTACTTC. Translation gives CATSDSGDYEQYF.

V and J are TRBV7-8 and TRBJ2-1; D ambiguous. Germline V gene lookup returns CDR1 SGHVS and CDR2 FQNEAQ. The V gene lost 4 bases and the J gene lost 0 bases, with 13 bases spanning the gap. The CDR3 has 16 amino acids. CDR3 loop: CASSYPRPPSYNEQFF. The CDR3 DNA sequence: TGTGCCAGCAGCTACCCTAGACCCCCCTCCTACAATGAGCAGTTCTTC.

This chain links TRBV7-8 with TRBJ2-3, with D possibly matching TRBD2 (6 bases). Germline values: CDR1 SGHVS, CDR2 FQNEAQ. The CDR3 runs 15 residues. V was cut by 0 bases and J by 1 base, with 8 bases left in between. Here the CDR3 DNA reads TGTGCCAGCAGCTTAGCGTTAGCGGGCACAGATACGCAGTATTTT. It is translated as CASSLALAGTDTQYF.

This chain joins TRBV3-1 (or the pseudogene TRBV3-2) and TRBJ1-2, with 8 bases that match TRBD1. Looked up from germline, CDR1 is LGHDT and CDR2 is YNNKEL (reference sequence). V gave up 0 bases and J gave up 4 bases; unmatched junction bases: 4. CDR3 length equals 15 residues. The CDR3 nucleotides are TGTGCCAGCAGCCAAGATCGGACAGGGATCTATGGCTACACCTTC. Translating gives CASSQDRTGIYGYTF.

The DNA of the CDR3 is TGTGCCAGCAGCCTCGGCGGGGATACGCAGTATTTT. Translating gives CASSLGGDTQYF. The chain employs TRBV28 and TRBJ2-3; D is possibly TRBD2 (5 bases). CDR3 length: 12 amino acids. In germline, CDR1 is MDHEN, CDR2 SYDVKM. Trimming removed 6 bases at V and 6 bases at J, with 10 bases between.

This chain uses TRBV6-2 or TRBV6-3 with TRBJ2-5, with D possibly TRBD2 on 7 matching bases. The CDR3 length is 15 residues. Germline values: CDR1 MNHEY, CDR2 SVGEGT. V lost 7 bases, J lost 1 base, and 16 bases lay in between. CDR3 loop: CASTYWGGPQETQYF. The CDR3 DNA reads as TGTGCCAGCACTTATTGGGGGGGGCCCCAAGAGACCCAGTACTTC.

V usage is TRBV29-1 and J usage is TRBJ1-2; 9 nucleotides align to TRBD1. The germline V gene has CDR1 SQVTM and CDR2 ANQGSEA. The CDR3 runs 14 residues. The J segment lost 3 bases and the V segment lost 6 bases, leaving 8 bases of the junction unmatched. The DNA for the CDR3 is TGCAGCGTGTTAAACAGGGGGCAAGACTATGGCTACACCTTC. This codes for CSVLNRGQDYGYTF.

The genes are TRBV7-9 and TRBJ1-1; D possibly corresponds to TRBD1 (5 bases). V dropped 1 base and J dropped 3 bases, with 9 bases sitting between them. The germline V gene has CDR1 SEHNR and CDR2 FQNEAQ (reference sequence). This CDR3 has 14 residues. The DNA of the CDR3 is TGTGCCAGCAGCTTAGGATTAGGGGACACTGAAGCTTTCTTT. Amino acids: CASSLGLGDTEAFF.

This rearrangement joins TRBV29-1 to TRBJ2-7; 8 positions match TRBD1. The V gene end was trimmed by 4 bases and the J gene end by 9 bases; junction bases not matched to a gene: 11. From germline, CDR1 is SQVTM and CDR2 ANQGSEA. This CDR3 region has 13 residues. The CDR3 DNA sequence: TGCAGCGTTGCGGCAGGGGGCGTTTCTGGGCAGTACTTC. Protein: CSVAAGGVSGQYF.

This chain uses TRBV3-1 (or the pseudogene TRBV3-2) with TRBJ2-7; D gene unclear. There are 14 residues in the CDR3. Trimming stripped 4 bases from V and 1 base from J, with 11 bases between. Looked up from germline, CDR1 is LGHDT and CDR2 is YNNKEL (reference sequence). CDR3 sequence (DNA): TGTGCCAGCAGCCGGGCAGGAAAGTCCTACGAGCAGTACTTC. Amino acid sequence: CASSRAGKSYEQYF.

The CDR3 DNA sequence: TGTGCCAGCAGCTTAGCGGTACAGGGCTATGGCTACACCTTC. It is translated as CASSLAVQGYGYTF. The J gene is TRBJ1-2, the V gene TRBV7-9; TRBD1 might be the D (6 bases). CDR1 is SEHNR and CDR2 is FQNEAQ in the germline V gene (reference sequence). V shed 0 bases and J shed 4 bases, with 9 bases lying between them. The CDR3 has 14 amino acids.